This record looks at one TCR beta chain sequence and its context. Produced via immunoSEQ multiplex PCR; TCRdb's table is partial and in-frame only. The sample has under 15,000 clones; around 74% are singletons. Unmatched junction bases numbered 3, after V lost 1 base and J lost 5 bases. CDR1 is LGHNA, CDR2 YNFKEQ, per germline. The CDR3 length is 15 residues. This sample was included in a study of somatic mutations in cytotoxic T cells in rheumatoid arthritis. The chain combines TRBV4-2 with TRBJ2-1; 9 positions match TRBD2. This TCR came from a middle-aged woman in good health. Material: CD8+ T cells sorted from blood. In nucleotides, the CDR3 is TGTGCCAGCAGCCAAGGGGCTAGCGGGAACAATGAGCAGTTCTTC. As protein: CASSQGASGNNEQFF.